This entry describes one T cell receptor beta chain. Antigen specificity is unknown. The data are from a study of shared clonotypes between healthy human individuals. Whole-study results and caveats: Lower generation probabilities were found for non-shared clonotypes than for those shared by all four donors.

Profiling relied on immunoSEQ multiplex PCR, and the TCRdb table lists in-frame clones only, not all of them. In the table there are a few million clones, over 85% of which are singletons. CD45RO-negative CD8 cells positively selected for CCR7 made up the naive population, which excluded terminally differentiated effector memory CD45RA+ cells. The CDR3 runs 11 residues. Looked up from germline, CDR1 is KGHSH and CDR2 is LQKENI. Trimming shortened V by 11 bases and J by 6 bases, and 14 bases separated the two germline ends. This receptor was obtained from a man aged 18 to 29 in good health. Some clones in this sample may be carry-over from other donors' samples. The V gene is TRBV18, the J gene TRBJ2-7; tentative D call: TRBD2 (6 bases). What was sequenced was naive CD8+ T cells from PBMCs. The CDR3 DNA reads TGTGCCGGCGGGACCGCAGGCGAGCAGTACTTC. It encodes CAGGTAGEQYF.